These 21 T cell receptor beta chains share one sample of origin, sequenced in a study of cytomegalovirus exposure and HLA in healthy donors. The PCR used 60 Vbeta and 13 Jbeta primers. TCRdb's copy holds only in-frame clones and misses some; the assay was immunoSEQ multiplex PCR. The sample yields roughly 23,000 clones, about 78% seen once. Sequenced: PBMCs. The receptors come from a man aged 55 to 69 in good health and CMV-seronegative.

V usage is TRBV11-3 and J usage is TRBJ1-1, with a weak D call TRBD1 (5 bases). The CDR3 spans 14 residues. Trimming left V 3 bases short and J 0 bases short, with 8 bases between. Per the germline V gene, CDR1 is SGHNT and CDR2 is YENEEA. The CDR3 DNA reads TGTGCCAGCAGCTTTGCAGGGATGAACACTGAAGCTTTCTTT. This gives the protein CASSFAGMNTEAFF.

This chain connects TRBV2 to TRBJ2-2, with 8 bases fitting TRBD2. The CDR3 is 13 residues long. The germline V gene encodes CDR1 SNHLY and CDR2 FYNNEI. V dropped 8 bases and J dropped 4; count of bases not matched to a gene: 3. This CDR3 is CASREGSTGELFF. CDR3 nucleotides: TGTGCCAGCCGGGAGGGGAGCACCGGGGAGCTGTTTTTT.

This clone showed up just a few times. V gene TRBV7-2 combines with J gene TRBJ2-1; D remains ambiguous. The CDR3 consists of 14 residues. The V gene lost 4 bases and the J gene lost 9 bases, with 16 bases spanning the gap. Germline values: CDR1 SGHTA, CDR2 FQGNSA. The CDR3 DNA sequence: TGTGCCAGCAGCTCCCAAGTGTCATCCGGTGAGCAGTTCTTC. Its translation: CASSSQVSSGEQFF. The variable domain in full, completed from reference TRBV7-2 and TRBJ2-1, reads GAGVSQSPSNKVTEKGKDVELRCDPISGHTALYWYRQSLGQGLEFLIYFQGNSAPDKSGLPSDRFSAERTGGSVSTLTIQRTQQEDSAVYLCASSSQVSSGEQFFGPGTRLTVL.

This clone was picked up one time. The V call is TRBV19, the J call TRBJ1-6; possibly TRBD1 for D (5 bases). V lost 3 bases, J lost 4 bases, and 7 bases lay in between. The CDR3 totals 14 residues. Germline V lookup: CDR1 LNHDA, CDR2 SQIVND (reference sequence). The chain's CDR3 is CASSIGQYNSPLHF. The CDR3 nucleotides read TGTGCCAGTAGTATCGGACAATATAATTCACCCCTCCACTTT.

V usage is TRBV6-5 and J usage is TRBJ2-7; TRBD2 might be the D (7 bases). Germline CDR1 and CDR2: MNHEY and SVGAGI. V lost 4 bases and J lost 6, with 19 bases in between. The CDR3 is made up of 15 amino acids. In DNA form, the CDR3 reads TGTGCCAGCAGTTTCACAAGAGGGGGGGCGGCCGAGCAGTACTTC. It is translated as CASSFTRGGAAEQYF.

This chain connects TRBV19 to TRBJ2-5; TRBD1 matches at 11 bases. The trim removed 5 bases at V and 10 bases at J, leaving 9 bases unmatched. This CDR3 has 14 residues. Per germline, CDR1 LNHDA and CDR2 SQIVND (reference sequence). The DNA of the CDR3 is TGTGCCAGTAGTCCGGGACAGGGGGAAGGGATCCAGTACTTC. It yields the protein CASSPGQGEGIQYF.

The rearrangement joins TRBV5-1 to TRBJ2-3; 14 bases fit TRBD2. The germline V gene encodes CDR1 SGHRS and CDR2 YFSETQ. The CDR3 loop spans 18 amino acids. The V gene end was trimmed by 4 bases and the J gene end by 2 bases; junction bases not matched to a gene: 9. CDR3 residues: CASSTGLAGVLTTDTQYF. The CDR3 region has the DNA TGCGCCAGCAGCACGGGACTAGCGGGGGTCCTCACCACAGATACGCAGTATTTT.

The V and J genes are TRBV5-1 and TRBJ1-2, with D maybe TRBD1 (5 bases). V dropped 2 bases and J dropped 5 bases, with 13 bases sitting between them. CDR1 and CDR2 from the germline V gene are SGHRS and YFSETQ. The CDR3 is made up of 14 amino acids. CDR3 in amino acids: CASSLGPGGYGYTF. CDR3 DNA: TGCGCCAGCAGCTTAGGGCCCGGGGGGTATGGCTACACCTTC.

The rearrangement links TRBV19 to TRBJ1-5; tentatively, D is TRBD1 (5 bases). The ends were cut back, 9 bases at V and 7 bases at J, with 19 bases in the middle. In germline, CDR1 is LNHDA, CDR2 SQIVND (reference sequence). This CDR3 region has 14 residues. The CDR3 DNA is TGTGCCAGCAGGGTCTGGGCTACAGTACAGCCCCAGCATTTT. Translated, it gives CASRVWATVQPQHF.

The chain is built from TRBV7-3 and TRBJ2-1; the match to TRBD2 covers 14 bases. V was pared by 5 bases and J by 5 bases, with 14 bases of the junction left unmatched. This CDR3 comprises 19 residues. In germline, CDR1 is SGHTA, CDR2 FQGTGA. The CDR3 region has the DNA TGTGCCAGCAGCGGGAATCCGGGACTAGCGGGAGCGCTGAACAATGAGCAGTTCTTC. It is translated as CASSGNPGLAGALNNEQFF.

The chain recombines TRBV5-1 with TRBJ2-1; TRBD2 matches 9 bases. With V trimmed by 2 bases and J by 5 bases, 5 bases remained unmatched. The germline CDR1 and CDR2 sequences are SGHRS and YFSETQ. This CDR3 is 15 amino acids long. CDR3 region: CASSLRAGGDNEQFF. CDR3 nucleotide sequence: TGCGCCAGCAGCTTAAGAGCGGGGGGAGACAATGAGCAGTTCTTC.

There are a few counts of this clone. CDR3 nucleotides: TGTGCCACCAGGTCGGGGGACACCGGGGAGCTGTTTTTT. It yields the protein CATRSGDTGELFF. The V and J genes are TRBV10-3 and TRBJ2-2; D may be TRBD2 (6 bases). The CDR3 consists of 13 residues. V was trimmed by 10 bases and J by 3 bases, leaving 12 bases between them. Germline CDR1 is ENHRY and CDR2 is SYGVKD.

The chain uses TRBV28 and TRBJ2-1; D might be TRBD2 (6 bases). The length of the CDR3 is 16 residues. Germline CDR1 and CDR2: MDHEN and SYDVKM. The ends were cut back, 2 bases at V and 8 bases at J, with 19 bases in the middle. The chain's CDR3 is CASSLPGGTPTYEQFF. CDR3 DNA: TGTGCCAGCAGTTTACCTGGCGGGACTCCTACATATGAGCAGTTCTTC.

J is TRBJ2-1 and V is TRBV5-4, with TRBD2 identical over 11 bases. CDR1 is SGHNT and CDR2 is YYREEE in the germline V gene (reference sequence). The CDR3 extends over 16 amino acids. Unmatched junction bases numbered 3, after V lost 3 bases and J lost 1 base. CDR3: CASSSRLAGSYNEQFF. The CDR3 nucleotides read TGTGCCAGCAGCTCTAGACTAGCGGGGTCCTACAATGAGCAGTTCTTC.

The chain carries TRBV12-5 and TRBJ2-3; the D gene is possibly TRBD2 (7 bases). This CDR3 region has 17 residues. Trimming removed 6 bases at V and 5 bases at J, with 24 bases between. The germline V gene encodes CDR1 LGHNT and CDR2 FRNRAP. The CDR3 protein is CASGTGGRGGGGDTQYF. In DNA, the CDR3 is TGTGCTAGTGGCACGGGGGGCCGGGGAGGGGGGGGAGATACGCAGTATTTT.

The V gene is TRBV30, the J gene TRBJ2-3; 8 bases are shared with TRBD2. The V and J ends lost 8 bases and 0 bases, in that order; junction bases with no gene match: 4. The CDR3 is 13 residues long. Germline CDR1 and CDR2: GTSNPN and SVGIG (reference sequence). The CDR3 reads CALSSGSTDTQYF. Written as DNA, the CDR3 is TGTGCCCTCTCTAGCGGGAGCACAGATACGCAGTATTTT.

This chain links TRBV27 with TRBJ2-7; 7 nucleotides match TRBD1. CDR1 and CDR2 from the germline V gene are MNHEY and SMNVEV (reference sequence). The V gene end was trimmed by 5 bases and the J gene end by 0 bases; junction bases not matched to a gene: 7. This CDR3 contains 15 residues. DNA for the CDR3: TGTGCCAGCAGTCAACGGGACAGACGCTCCTACGAGCAGTACTTC. Its translation is CASSQRDRRSYEQYF.

As for this clone: One junction end disagrees with the germline gene, perhaps due to a read error. The CDR3 nucleotides are TGCAGCGTTGAAGGGACAGGGGGCCTAGATGCGCAGTATTTT. Protein: CSVEGTGGLDAQYF. V gene TRBV29-1 combines with J gene TRBJ2-3; 11 bases agree with TRBD1. The CDR3 extends over 14 amino acids. Germline V CDR1 and CDR2: SQVTM, ANQGSEA.

For the CDR3, the DNA is TGTGCCAGCTCGGGACAGGGGTTTGTCGGATATGGCTACACCTTC. It encodes CASSGQGFVGYGYTF. The chain links TRBV14 to TRBJ1-2; 10 bases fit TRBD1. The CDR3 runs 15 residues. Trimming took 8 bases from V and 5 from J; bases not matched to a gene: 11. CDR1 is SGHDN, CDR2 FVKESK, per germline.

The rearrangement joins TRBV30 to TRBJ2-7; 7 nucleotides match TRBD1. Germline assignment: CDR1 GTSNPN and CDR2 SVGIG (reference sequence). The CDR3 has 15 residues. Trimming cost V 1 base and J 2 bases; bases outside gene matches: 8. In nucleotides, the CDR3 is TGTGCCTGGAGTGCACCGGGACAGACGACCTACGAGCAGTACTTC. Its protein product is CAWSAPGQTTYEQYF. The complete variable domain, with remaining parts taken from reference TRBV30 and TRBJ2-7, reads SQTIHQWPATLVQPVGSPLSLECTVEGTSNPNLYWYRQAAGRGLQLLFYSVGIGQISSEVPQNLSASRPQDRQFILSSKKLLLSDSGFYLCAWSAPGQTTYEQYFGPGTRLTVT.

The chain carries TRBV19 and TRBJ2-7; no clear D gene. Germline values: CDR1 LNHDA, CDR2 SQIVND (reference sequence). Trimming left V 5 bases short and J 3 bases short, with 11 bases between. This CDR3 has 13 amino acids. The CDR3 sequence: CASSPGPNYEQYF. Here the CDR3 DNA reads TGTGCCAGTAGTCCTGGCCCGAACTACGAGCAGTACTTC.